This T cell receptor beta chain comes out of a study of cytomegalovirus exposure and HLA in healthy donors. Study-wide findings and caveats: According to a subsequent analysis, TCR clusters identified in the first cohort showed a tendency to co-occur across the approximately 120 validation repertoires.

Trimming removed 6 bases from V and 8 bases from J; junction bases left unmatched: 6. The CDR3 is 13 amino acids. Germline lookup yields CDR1 MNHNS and CDR2 SASEGT. Remarks on this clone: The antigen is not known.

The method was immunoSEQ multiplex PCR; TCRdb's version includes in-frame clones alone and lacks a portion of them. The sample lists about 140,000 clones, just over 85% occurring once. Source material: PBMCs. This sequence originates from a woman aged 18 to 35 in good health and CMV-seropositive. The chain is built from TRBV6-1 and TRBJ1-5; TRBD1 matches 8 bases. Here the CDR3 reads CASSRGHSEPQHF. The CDR3 DNA follows: TGTGCCAGCAGCAGGGGGCACTCAGAGCCCCAGCATTTT.